This TCR beta chain appears in the sequencing data of a study of CD8 T cells in Susac syndrome. V trimming: 1 base; J trimming: 7 bases; junction bases outside the gene matches: 11. The CDR3 totals 15 residues. Germline V gene sequence: CDR1 DFQATT, CDR2 SNEGSKA (reference sequence). Random hexamers primed reverse transcription of about 0.45 to 1 ug RNA. TCRdb re-called the immunoSEQ multiplex PCR reads with MiXCR, one entry per CDR3 protein. The sample yields 100,000 to 150,000 distinct CDR3 sequences, more than 90% seen once. This sequence joins TRBV20-1 and TRBJ1-2, with 8 bases fitting TRBD1. The TCR was taken from a human donor in good health. Sample: CD4+ T cells from PBMCs. CDR3 in DNA: TGCAGTGCTAGAGTCGCGAAGACAGGGGAGGTTGGCTACACCTTC. It yields the protein CSARVAKTGEVGYTF.